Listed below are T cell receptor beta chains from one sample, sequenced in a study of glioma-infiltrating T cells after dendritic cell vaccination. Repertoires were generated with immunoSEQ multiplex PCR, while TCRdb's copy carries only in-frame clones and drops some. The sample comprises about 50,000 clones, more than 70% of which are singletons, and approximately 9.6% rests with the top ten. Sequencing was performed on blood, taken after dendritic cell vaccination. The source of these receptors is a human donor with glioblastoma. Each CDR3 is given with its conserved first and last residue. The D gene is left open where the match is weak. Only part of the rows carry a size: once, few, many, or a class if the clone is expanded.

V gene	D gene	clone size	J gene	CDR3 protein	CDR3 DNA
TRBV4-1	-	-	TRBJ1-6	CASSQGTVVNSPLHF	TGCGCCAGCAGCCAAGGGACAGTAGTAAATTCACCCCTCCACTTT
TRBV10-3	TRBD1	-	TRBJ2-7	CAISSGQGHYEQYF	TGTGCCATCAGCTCGGGACAGGGACACTACGAGCAGTACTTC
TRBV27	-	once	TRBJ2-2	CASSSYRGGSGELFF	TGTGCCAGCAGTTCTTACAGGGGAGGATCCGGGGAGCTGTTTTTT
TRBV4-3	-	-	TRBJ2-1	CASSPMTSYNEQFF	TGCGCCAGCAGCCCTATGACATCCTACAATGAGCAGTTCTTC
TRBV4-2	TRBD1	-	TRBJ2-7	CASSQVWDRGDEQYF	TGTGCCAGCAGCCAAGTTTGGGACAGGGGTGACGAGCAGTACTTC
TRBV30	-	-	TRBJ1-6	CAWTGGTGNSPLHF	TGTGCCTGGACGGGCGGGACGGGAAATTCACCCCTCCACTTT
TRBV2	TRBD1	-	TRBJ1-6	CASSADRVQSSPLHF	TGTGCCAGCAGTGCGGACAGGGTACAATCTTCACCCCTCCACTTT
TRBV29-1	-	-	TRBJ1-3	CSVFLGNTIYF	TGCAGCGTCTTTTTGGGAAACACCATATATTTT
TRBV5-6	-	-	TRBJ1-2	CASRRTLRYGYTF	TGTGCCAGCAGACGGACACTCCGCTATGGCTACACCTTC
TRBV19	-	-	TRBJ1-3	CASSIIAGQRSGNTIYF	TGTGCCAGTAGTATAATAGCAGGACAGCGCTCTGGAAACACCATATATTTT
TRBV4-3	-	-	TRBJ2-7	CASSQGVQEYEQYF	TGCGCCAGCAGCCAAGGAGTACAGGAATACGAGCAGTACTTC
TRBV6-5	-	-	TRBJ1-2	CASSPEGQGSYGYTF	TGTGCCAGCAGCCCCGAAGGTCAGGGTTCTTATGGCTACACCTTC
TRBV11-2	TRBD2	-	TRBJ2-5	CASSFRDPGGVYF	TGTGCCAGCAGCTTTCGAGACCCGGGGGGGGTGTACTTC
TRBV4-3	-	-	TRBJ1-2	CASSQARFTGSHTF	TGCGCCAGCAGCCAAGCCCGATTTACTGGGAGCCACACCTTC
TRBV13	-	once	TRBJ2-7	CASSFNSHSSYEQYF	TGTGCCAGCAGCTTTAATTCCCACAGCTCCTACGAGCAGTACTTC
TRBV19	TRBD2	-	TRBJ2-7	CASSPSGGPTSYEQYF	TGTGCTAGTAGCCCCAGCGGGGGGCCTACTTCCTACGAGCAGTACTTC
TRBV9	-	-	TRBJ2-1	CASSPGGPSSYNEQFF	TGTGCCAGCAGCCCCGGGGGGCCCAGCTCCTACAATGAGCAGTTCTTC
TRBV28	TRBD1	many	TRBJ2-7	CASSVGQGYEQYF	TGTGCCAGCAGCGTAGGACAGGGGTACGAGCAGTACTTC
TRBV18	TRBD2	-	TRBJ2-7	CASSPPTSWEQYF	TGTGCCAGCTCACCACCGACTAGCTGGGAGCAGTACTTC
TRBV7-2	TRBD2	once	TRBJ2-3	CASSPGLAADTQYF	TGTGCCAGCAGCCCTGGACTAGCTGCAGATACGCAGTATTTT
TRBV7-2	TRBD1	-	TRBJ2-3	CASSLGQLTDTQYF	TGTGCCAGCAGCTTGGGACAGCTCACAGATACGCAGTATTTT
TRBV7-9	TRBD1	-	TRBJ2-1	CASSPYRTGNEQFF	TGTGCCAGCAGCCCATACCGGACAGGGAATGAGCAGTTCTTC
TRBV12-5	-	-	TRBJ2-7	CASGRDTYEQYF	TGTGCTAGTGGAAGGGACACCTACGAGCAGTACTTC
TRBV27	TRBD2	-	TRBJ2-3	CASSPSGGTTDTQYF	TGTGCCAGCAGTCCTAGCGGGGGGACCACAGATACGCAGTATTTT
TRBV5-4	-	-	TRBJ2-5	CASSLGRFQGSKTQYF	TGTGCCAGCAGCTTGGGTCGGTTTCAGGGCAGCAAGACCCAGTACTTC
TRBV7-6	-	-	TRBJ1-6	CASSSSDSPLHF	TGTGCCAGCAGCTCATCAGATTCACCCCTCCACTTT
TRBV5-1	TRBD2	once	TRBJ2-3	CASSFRLAGGRDTDTQYF	TGCGCCAGCAGCTTTCGTCTGGCGGGGGGGCGGGACACAGATACGCAGTATTTT
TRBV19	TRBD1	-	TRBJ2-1	CASRGTGGINEQFF	TGTGCCAGTAGGGGGACAGGGGGGATTAATGAGCAGTTCTTC
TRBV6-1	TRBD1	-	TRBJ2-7	CASSERAGGYEQYF	TGTGCCAGCAGTGAAAGGGCAGGGGGCTACGAGCAGTACTTC
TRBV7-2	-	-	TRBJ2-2	CAREERDTGELFF	TGTGCCCGGGAAGAGAGGGACACCGGGGAGCTGTTTTTT
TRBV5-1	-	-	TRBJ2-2	CASSPGVGNTGELFF	TGCGCCAGCAGCCCAGGGGTGGGGAACACCGGGGAGCTGTTTTTT
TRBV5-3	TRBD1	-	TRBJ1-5	CARSRTTGTGDDQPQHF	TGTGCCAGAAGCCGTACCACCGGGACAGGGGACGATCAGCCCCAGCATTTT
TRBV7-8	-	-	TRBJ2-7	CASSLDIYEQYF	TGTGCCAGCAGCCTAGACATCTACGAGCAGTACTTC
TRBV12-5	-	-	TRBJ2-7	CASGLVQGVEIYEQYF	TGTGCTAGTGGTTTGGTCCAAGGGGTCGAAATCTACGAGCAGTACTTC
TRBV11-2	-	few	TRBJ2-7	CASSLDSFGEQYF	TGTGCCAGCAGCTTGGACAGCTTTGGGGAGCAGTACTTC
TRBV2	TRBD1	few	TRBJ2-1	CASTEGTVRPGEQFF	TGTGCCAGCACCGAAGGGACAGTCCGCCCCGGTGAGCAGTTCTTC
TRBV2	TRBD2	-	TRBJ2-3	CASSEALRGSSGGDSTDTQYF	TGTGCCAGCAGTGAAGCGCTTCGGGGGTCTAGCGGGGGGGACAGCACAGATACGCAGTATTTT
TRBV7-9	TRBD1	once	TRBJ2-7	CASSLGATGDEQYF	TGTGCCAGCAGCTTAGGGGCCACAGGGGATGAGCAGTACTTC
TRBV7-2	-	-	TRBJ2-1	CASSLVLTNNEQFF	TGTGCCAGCAGCTTAGTACTGACAAACAATGAGCAGTTCTTC
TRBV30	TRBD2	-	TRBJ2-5	CAWASGGLGETQYF	TGTGCCTGGGCTAGCGGGGGGCTCGGGGAGACCCAGTACTTC
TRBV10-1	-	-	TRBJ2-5	CASSGLAQETQYF	TGCGCCAGCAGCGGTCTAGCCCAAGAGACCCAGTACTTC
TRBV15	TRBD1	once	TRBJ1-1	CATSRGGTEAFF	TGTGCCACCAGCAGGGGTGGGACAGAGGCTTTCTTT
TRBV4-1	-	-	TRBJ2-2	CASSQRTGFLNTGELFF	TGCGCCAGCAGCCAACGTACAGGGTTCCTGAACACCGGGGAGCTGTTTTTT
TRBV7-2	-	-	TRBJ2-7	CASSLGGRAYEQYF	TGTGCCAGCAGCTTAGGGGGCAGGGCCTACGAGCAGTACTTC
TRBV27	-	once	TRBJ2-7	CASSWMADYEQYF	TGTGCCAGCAGTTGGATGGCGGACTACGAGCAGTACTTC
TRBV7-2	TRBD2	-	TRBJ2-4	CASSFGLAGGRNIQYF	TGTGCCAGCAGCTTCGGACTAGCGGGGGGCCGAAACATTCAGTACTTC
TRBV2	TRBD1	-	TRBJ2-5	CASSGGQGTRGETQYF	TGTGCCAGCAGTGGGGGACAGGGAACGAGAGGCGAGACCCAGTACTTC
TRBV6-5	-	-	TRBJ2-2	CASSYTNRATGELFF	TGTGCCAGCAGTTACACCAACAGGGCGACCGGGGAGCTGTTTTTT
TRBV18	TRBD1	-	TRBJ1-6	CASTGQGSYNSPLHF	TGTGCCAGCACGGGACAGGGCTCCTATAATTCACCCCTCCACTTT
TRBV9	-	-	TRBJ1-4	CASSQGGDLVNEKLFF	TGTGCCAGCAGCCAAGGGGGAGATTTGGTGAATGAAAAACTGTTTTTT
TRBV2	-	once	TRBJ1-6	CASKGGISSYNSPLHF	TGTGCCAGCAAAGGCGGAATAAGCTCCTATAATTCACCCCTCCACTTT
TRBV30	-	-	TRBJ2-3	CAWSVAQSTDTQYF	TGTGCCTGGAGTGTGGCTCAAAGCACAGATACGCAGTATTTT
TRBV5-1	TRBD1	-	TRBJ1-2	CASREGQGEIYGYTF	TGCGCCAGCAGGGAGGGACAGGGGGAGATCTATGGCTACACCTTC